The clone carrying this T cell receptor (beta chain) was found a few times. What it binds is not known. The data are from a study of beta chain features in type 1 diabetes. Study outcomes and limitations: Moderately but significantly shorter TCRB CDR3s were found in Type 1 diabetes patients in all four CD4+ subsets. Naive, central memory and regulatory TCRB repertoires appeared more similar among patients than healthy donors.

Expressed TCRB transcripts were sequenced after all isolated RNA was converted to cDNA. Libraries were prepared by immunoSEQ multiplex PCR; TCRdb keeps only in-frame clonotypes and omits some of them. The data show a few hundred thousand clones, about 13% seen once. Cell sorting via CD45RO/CCR7/CD25/CD127/CD95/CD27 was performed to obtain CD4+ naive, central memory, regulatory and stem cell-like memory cells. The TCR originated in a woman between 18 and 29 years old with type 1 diabetes. Sequenced material: naive CD4+ T cells from blood.

CDR3 nucleotides: TGTGCCAGCAGCTCCCCCCGGGGGGGGCTTCAATATGGCTACACCTTC. Translating it yields CASSSPRGGLQYGYTF. This sequence joins TRBV7-9 and TRBJ1-2; D possibly corresponds to TRBD1 (6 bases). The CDR3 is made up of 16 amino acids. Looked up from germline, CDR1 is SEHNR and CDR2 is FQNEAQ (reference sequence). Trimming took off 4 bases at V and 5 bases at J, with 20 bases between the two ends. The whole variable domain, filled in from reference TRBV7-9 and TRBJ1-2, reads DTGVSQNPRHKITKRGQNVTFRCDPISEHNRLYWYRQTLGQGPEFLTYFQNEAQLEKSRLLSDRFSAERPKGSFSTLEIQRTEQGDSAMYLCASSSPRGGLQYGYTFGSGTRLTVV.